These T cell receptor beta chains were read from a single sample in a study of PD-1 blockade in classical Hodgkin lymphoma. Using immunoSEQ multiplex PCR, the repertoire was profiled, and TCRdb retains in-frame clones only, with some absent. Of some 150,000 clones in the sample, 78% were seen once. The source material was peripheral blood mononuclear cells (PBMCs), sampled before the second cycle of nivolumab. Receptors were obtained from a human donor with classical Hodgkin lymphoma. Each CDR3 is given with its conserved first and last residue. A D gene is named only where the DNA matches it firmly. Clone size is not always given. Where it is, it says once, few, many or a class for expanded clones.

cdr3_aa cdr3_nt clone_size j_call d_call v_call
CAISAREEEKLFF TGTGCCATCAGTGCCAGGGAGGAGGAAAAACTGTTTTTT NA TRBJ1-4 NA TRBV10-3
CAWDGVSGAEQYF TGTGCCTGGGATGGGGTAAGTGGCGCCGAGCAGTACTTC once TRBJ2-7 NA TRBV30
CASSVGQNNEQFF TGTGCCAGCAGCGTAGGACAGAACAATGAGCAGTTCTTC NA TRBJ2-1 NA TRBV9
CASSRQGTGEETQYF TGTGCCAGCAGCCGACAGGGGACGGGGGAAGAGACCCAGTACTTC NA TRBJ2-5 TRBD1 TRBV4-2
CASSPNPGTAFEQYF TGTGCCAGCAGCCCTAACCCCGGGACAGCGTTTGAGCAGTACTTC once TRBJ2-7 TRBD1 TRBV7-3
CASSEVEQAYSPLHF TGTGCCAGCAGTGAGGTGGAACAGGCGTATTCACCCCTCCACTTT NA TRBJ1-6 NA TRBV2
CASSLLRDRGTGELFF TGCGCCAGCAGCCTACTACGGGACAGGGGCACCGGGGAGCTGTTTTTT NA TRBJ2-2 TRBD1 TRBV5-1
CASSQVIQGPYGYTF TGTGCCAGCAGCCAAGTAATACAGGGCCCCTATGGCTACACCTTC NA TRBJ1-2 NA TRBV14
CARYPTGFCYEQYF TGTGCTAGATACCCAACGGGGTTTTGCTACGAGCAGTACTTC NA TRBJ2-7 NA TRBV9
CASSYSFSRNEQFF TGTGCCAGCAGTTACTCGTTTAGTAGGAATGAGCAGTTCTTC NA TRBJ2-1 NA TRBV6-5
CASSQDRGTSRAFF TGCGCCAGCAGCCAAGATAGAGGCACCTCGAGGGCTTTCTTT NA TRBJ1-1 NA TRBV4-3
CASSLRSNTGELFF TGTGCCAGCAGTTTACGGTCGAACACCGGGGAGCTGTTTTTT NA TRBJ2-2 NA TRBV27
CASSLVADRYEQYF TGCGCCAGCAGCTTGGTCGCAGACCGCTACGAGCAGTACTTC NA TRBJ2-7 NA TRBV5-1
CASRNRALNTEAFF TGTGCCAGCAGAAACAGGGCCCTGAACACTGAAGCTTTCTTT NA TRBJ1-1 NA TRBV2
CAIRGAGELFF TGTGCCATCAGAGGAGCCGGGGAGCTGTTTTTT NA TRBJ2-2 NA TRBV10-3
CASSLDRGTGNTIYF TGTGCCAGCAGCTTAGACAGGGGAACAGGAAACACCATATATTTT NA TRBJ1-3 TRBD1 TRBV7-2
CASSFARGRMNTEAFF TGTGCCAGCAGTTTTGCCCGGGGGAGGATGAACACTGAAGCTTTCTTT NA TRBJ1-1 NA TRBV28
CASSPQVRGTEAFF TGTGCCAGCTCACCACAGGTTAGGGGCACTGAAGCTTTCTTT NA TRBJ1-1 NA TRBV18
CAIGEVGEQPQHF TGTGCCATCGGAGAGGTGGGAGAACAGCCCCAGCATTTT NA TRBJ1-5 NA TRBV10-3
CASSDYGNEQFF TGTGCCAGCTCCGACTACGGGAATGAGCAGTTCTTC few TRBJ2-1 NA TRBV28
CASVRDSFGNTIYF TGTGCCAGCGTCCGAGACAGTTTTGGAAACACCATATATTTT NA TRBJ1-3 NA TRBV7-2
CASSLILAGEAGEQYF TGTGCCAGCAGCTTAATCCTAGCGGGAGAAGCTGGCGAGCAGTACTTC NA TRBJ2-7 TRBD2 TRBV11-2
CASSEGGGSSYTEAFF TGTGCCAGCAGTGAAGGGGGGGGCTCTTCTTACACTGAAGCTTTCTTT NA TRBJ1-1 NA TRBV6-1
CASKAQGRDGYTF TGCGCCAGCAAAGCCCAGGGACGGGATGGCTACACCTTC NA TRBJ1-2 NA TRBV5-1
CASSPSWTGMDGYTF TGTGCCAGCTCACCGAGTTGGACAGGGATGGATGGCTACACCTTC NA TRBJ1-2 TRBD1 TRBV18
CASSYSGTGSEKLFF TGCGCCAGCAGCTACTCCGGGACAGGGAGCGAAAAACTGTTTTTT NA TRBJ1-4 TRBD1 TRBV5-1
CASSLIAGGRTSETGELFF TGTGCCAGCAGCTTAATCGCGGGGGGGCGTACTAGCGAAACCGGGGAGCTGTTTTTT few TRBJ2-2 TRBD2 TRBV7-9
CASSPLSTGPEAFF TGTGCCAGCAGTCCCTTGTCGACAGGGCCTGAAGCTTTCTTT large TRBJ1-1 TRBD1 TRBV6-5
CAISESSPGRTGELFF TGTGCCATCAGTGAGTCAAGCCCGGGGCGCACCGGGGAGCTGTTTTTT few TRBJ2-2 NA TRBV10-3
CASSKPGTKYNEQFF TGTGCCAGCAGTAAACCCGGGACGAAATACAATGAGCAGTTCTTC NA TRBJ2-1 NA TRBV25-1
CASSPRDSGSSYEQYF TGTGCCAGCAGCCCTCGGGATAGCGGGAGCTCCTACGAGCAGTACTTC NA TRBJ2-7 TRBD2 TRBV7-6
CASGVSGGYYNEQFF TGTGCCAGCGGCGTTAGCGGAGGCTACTACAATGAGCAGTTCTTC NA TRBJ2-1 NA TRBV7-9
CASSFWGGAFF TGCGCCAGCAGCTTCTGGGGGGGAGCTTTCTTT NA TRBJ1-1 NA TRBV5-1
CASSTPRQGPGNIQYF TGTGCCAGTAGTACCCCTCGCCAGGGGCCCGGGAACATTCAGTACTTC many TRBJ2-4 NA TRBV19
CASSNGGHSYEQYF TGTGCCAGCAGCAACGGTGGACACTCCTACGAGCAGTACTTC NA TRBJ2-7 NA TRBV21-1
CASSGGGQGGGSGQPQHF TGTGCCAGCAGTGGGGGGGGACAGGGCGGTGGGTCTGGTCAGCCCCAGCATTTT NA TRBJ1-5 TRBD1 TRBV2
CASSPGRYGYTF TGTGCCAGCAGTCCGGGACGTTATGGCTACACCTTC NA TRBJ1-2 NA TRBV28
CASSYSLVYSGNTIYF TGTGCCAGCAGTTACTCTTTGGTGTATAGTGGAAACACCATATATTTT few TRBJ1-3 NA TRBV6-5